Listed below are T cell receptor beta chains from one sample, sequenced in a study of T cells in Graves' hyperthyroidism and ophthalmopathy. TCRdb analysed the multiplex PCR reads with MiXCR anew, one entry per CDR3 protein. Of approximately 400,000 distinct CDR3 sequences in the sample, approximately 15% were seen once. Sample: blood. The receptors derive from a young woman with Graves' hyperthyroidism. Each CDR3 is given with its conserved first and last residue. The D gene is left open where the match is weak. Clone size is not always given. Where it is, it says once, few, many or a class for expanded clones.

clone_size: many
j_call: TRBJ1-2
d_call: .
v_call: TRBV6-1
cdr3_aa: CASRAPTTRNYGYTF
cdr3_nt: TGTGCCAGCAGGGCTCCAACGACTCGTAACTATGGCTACACCTTC

clone_size: .
j_call: TRBJ2-7
d_call: TRBD2
v_call: TRBV4-2
cdr3_aa: CASSQETRGNYEQYF
cdr3_nt: TGTGCCAGCAGCCAAGAAACGCGGGGGAACTACGAGCAGTACTTC

clone_size: many
j_call: TRBJ2-2
d_call: TRBD1
v_call: TRBV30
cdr3_aa: CAWRGTANTGELFF
cdr3_nt: TGTGCCTGGAGGGGGACAGCGAACACCGGGGAGCTGTTTTTT

clone_size: many
j_call: TRBJ2-7
d_call: TRBD1
v_call: TRBV5-5
cdr3_aa: CASSRDSYEQYF
cdr3_nt: TGTGCCAGCAGTAGGGACAGCTACGAGCAGTACTTC

clone_size: many
j_call: TRBJ2-1
d_call: TRBD1
v_call: TRBV12-3/TRBV12-4
cdr3_aa: CASSDTRDRGHFEQFF
cdr3_nt: TGTGCCAGCAGTGATACCCGGGACAGGGGGCATTTTGAGCAGTTCTTC

clone_size: few
j_call: TRBJ2-3
d_call: TRBD2
v_call: TRBV4-1
cdr3_aa: CASSPAGGPYTDTQYF
cdr3_nt: TGCGCCAGCAGCCCTGCGGGAGGTCCGTACACAGATACGCAGTATTTT

clone_size: .
j_call: TRBJ2-2
d_call: .
v_call: TRBV2
cdr3_aa: CASSDRLPSGLFF
cdr3_nt: TGTGCCAGCAGTGATCGCCTCCCCTCAGGGCTGTTTTTT

clone_size: .
j_call: TRBJ2-7
d_call: TRBD1
v_call: TRBV28
cdr3_aa: CAAMNRGLLDERYF
cdr3_nt: TGTGCCGCAATGAACAGGGGGCTCCTAGACGAGCGGTACTTC

clone_size: .
j_call: TRBJ1-2
d_call: .
v_call: TRBV14
cdr3_aa: CASSDGLDYGYTF
cdr3_nt: TGTGCCAGCAGCGACGGGCTTGACTATGGCTACACCTTC

clone_size: many
j_call: TRBJ1-2
d_call: .
v_call: TRBV6-1
cdr3_aa: CASSEASTVYGYTF
cdr3_nt: TGTGCCAGCAGTGAAGCCTCAACAGTCTATGGCTACACCTTC

clone_size: many
j_call: TRBJ2-3
d_call: .
v_call: TRBV12-3/TRBV12-4
cdr3_aa: CASSLRRNTDTQYF
cdr3_nt: TGTGCCAGCAGTTTACGCCGAAACACAGATACGCAGTATTTT

clone_size: many
j_call: TRBJ2-5
d_call: .
v_call: TRBV7-9
cdr3_aa: CASQDGQKETQYF
cdr3_nt: TGTGCCAGTCAGGATGGGCAGAAAGAGACCCAGTACTTC

clone_size: many
j_call: TRBJ2-2
d_call: .
v_call: TRBV28
cdr3_aa: CASRRQTFTGELFF
cdr3_nt: TGTGCCAGCAGAAGACAAACCTTCACCGGGGAGCTGTTTTTT

clone_size: few
j_call: TRBJ2-2
d_call: TRBD2
v_call: TRBV28
cdr3_aa: CASSTTSGGTGELFF
cdr3_nt: TGTGCCAGCAGCACGACTAGCGGGGGCACCGGGGAGCTGTTTTTT

clone_size: many
j_call: TRBJ2-1
d_call: TRBD1
v_call: TRBV20-1
cdr3_aa: CSATGARGNEQFF
cdr3_nt: TGCAGTGCCACAGGGGCTCGGGGCAATGAGCAGTTCTTC

clone_size: many
j_call: TRBJ1-5
d_call: .
v_call: TRBV15
cdr3_aa: CATSSGFVAVSDQPQHF
cdr3_nt: TGTGCCACCAGCAGTGGTTTTGTGGCAGTTTCGGATCAGCCCCAGCATTTT

clone_size: many
j_call: TRBJ1-3
d_call: .
v_call: TRBV7-8
cdr3_aa: CASFRPPGANTIYF
cdr3_nt: TGTGCCAGCTTCCGGCCCCCGGGGGCAAACACCATATATTTT

clone_size: many
j_call: TRBJ1-4
d_call: .
v_call: TRBV15
cdr3_aa: CATSLRRLNEKLFF
cdr3_nt: TGTGCCACCAGCCTCAGACGGCTTAATGAAAAACTGTTTTTT

clone_size: many
j_call: TRBJ2-6
d_call: .
v_call: TRBV5-1
cdr3_aa: CASSAISAGANVLTF
cdr3_nt: TGCGCCAGCAGCGCCATCTCTGCTGGGGCCAACGTCCTGACTTTC

clone_size: many
j_call: TRBJ2-7
d_call: .
v_call: TRBV30
cdr3_aa: CAWSVTEQEQYF
cdr3_nt: TGTGCCTGGAGTGTAACGGAGCAAGAGCAGTACTTC

clone_size: many
j_call: TRBJ1-4
d_call: TRBD1
v_call: TRBV5-1
cdr3_aa: CASSLGGQGVEKLFF
cdr3_nt: TGCGCCAGCAGCTTGGGTGGACAGGGCGTTGAAAAACTGTTTTTT

clone_size: many
j_call: TRBJ1-2
d_call: TRBD1
v_call: TRBV20-1
cdr3_aa: CSASSGTDNYGYTF
cdr3_nt: TGCAGTGCTAGTTCCGGGACAGATAACTATGGCTACACCTTC

clone_size: few
j_call: TRBJ2-1
d_call: TRBD2
v_call: TRBV9
cdr3_aa: CASSVEDSGGWGSYNEQFF
cdr3_nt: TGTGCCAGCAGCGTAGAAGATAGCGGGGGGTGGGGCTCCTACAATGAGCAGTTCTTC

clone_size: .
j_call: TRBJ1-2
d_call: .
v_call: TRBV4-1
cdr3_aa: CASSQDKEAFAGYTF
cdr3_nt: TGCGCCAGCAGCCAAGATAAGGAGGCTTTCGCGGGCTACACCTTC

clone_size: .
j_call: TRBJ2-3
d_call: .
v_call: TRBV6-4
cdr3_aa: CASTEEGSTDTQYF
cdr3_nt: TGTGCCAGCACGGAAGAGGGGAGCACAGATACGCAGTATTTT

clone_size: many
j_call: TRBJ2-7
d_call: TRBD2
v_call: TRBV9
cdr3_aa: CASSVSSGREEQYF
cdr3_nt: TGTGCCAGCAGCGTATCTAGCGGGAGGGAAGAGCAGTACTTC

clone_size: few
j_call: TRBJ1-6
d_call: .
v_call: TRBV19
cdr3_aa: CASGHEGSPLHF
cdr3_nt: TGTGCCTCGGGACACGAAGGTTCACCCCTCCACTTT

clone_size: .
j_call: TRBJ1-1
d_call: TRBD1
v_call: TRBV15
cdr3_aa: CATSRDEGAGAFF
cdr3_nt: TGTGCCACCAGCAGAGATGAGGGGGCAGGGGCTTTCTTT

clone_size: .
j_call: TRBJ2-7
d_call: .
v_call: TRBV13
cdr3_aa: CASSLARGGPSSYEQYF
cdr3_nt: TGTGCCAGCAGCTTAGCTAGGGGGGGCCCGAGCTCCTACGAGCAGTACTTC

clone_size: .
j_call: TRBJ1-6
d_call: .
v_call: TRBV28
cdr3_aa: CATLGGGAYNSPLHF
cdr3_nt: TGTGCCACCCTCGGGGGGGGAGCCTATAATTCACCCCTCCACTTT

clone_size: many
j_call: TRBJ2-3
d_call: .
v_call: TRBV6-1
cdr3_aa: CASSEDLGDSGADTQYF
cdr3_nt: TGTGCCAGCAGTGAGGATCTGGGGGACTCCGGGGCGGATACGCAGTATTTT

clone_size: few
j_call: TRBJ2-1
d_call: TRBD2
v_call: TRBV30
cdr3_aa: CAIGLAGWNEQFF
cdr3_nt: TGTGCCATCGGACTAGCGGGGTGGAATGAGCAGTTCTTC

clone_size: many
j_call: TRBJ2-7
d_call: .
v_call: TRBV10-3
cdr3_aa: CAISDPGRGTSYEQYF
cdr3_nt: TGTGCCATCAGTGACCCCGGACGGGGGACCTCCTACGAGCAGTACTTC

clone_size: few
j_call: TRBJ1-6
d_call: .
v_call: TRBV6-5
cdr3_aa: CASSYEGGNSPLHF
cdr3_nt: TGTGCCAGCAGTTACGAGGGGGGGAATTCACCCCTCCACTTT

clone_size: .
j_call: TRBJ2-2
d_call: .
v_call: TRBV14
cdr3_aa: CASSPEWGELFF
cdr3_nt: TGTGCCAGCAGCCCCGAGTGGGGGGAGCTGTTTTTT

clone_size: many
j_call: TRBJ2-7
d_call: TRBD1
v_call: TRBV5-1
cdr3_aa: CASSLVAGGADEQYF
cdr3_nt: TGCGCCAGCAGCTTGGTTGCAGGGGGCGCGGACGAGCAGTACTTC

clone_size: few
j_call: TRBJ1-3
d_call: .
v_call: TRBV20-1
cdr3_aa: CSARRGAPTGNTIYF
cdr3_nt: TGCAGTGCCCGACGGGGGGCGCCCACTGGAAACACCATATATTTT

clone_size: .
j_call: TRBJ2-7
d_call: TRBD2
v_call: TRBV14
cdr3_aa: CASGVAGEARQYF
cdr3_nt: TGTGCCAGTGGGGTAGCGGGAGAAGCGCGGCAGTACTTC

clone_size: many
j_call: TRBJ2-2
d_call: .
v_call: TRBV6-1
cdr3_aa: CASRRDTITGELFF
cdr3_nt: TGTGCCAGCCGCCGGGACACGATAACCGGGGAGCTGTTTTTT

clone_size: many
j_call: TRBJ2-1
d_call: TRBD2
v_call: TRBV7-9
cdr3_aa: CASSLGRRGGHNEQFF
cdr3_nt: TGTGCCAGCAGCTTAGGTCGGCGGGGGGGACACAATGAGCAGTTCTTC

clone_size: many
j_call: TRBJ1-5
d_call: .
v_call: TRBV5-1
cdr3_aa: CASSFTTGSNQPQHF
cdr3_nt: TGCGCCAGCAGCTTTACCACAGGGAGCAATCAGCCCCAGCATTTT

clone_size: few
j_call: TRBJ2-5
d_call: TRBD1
v_call: TRBV15
cdr3_aa: CATSRVQGAETQYF
cdr3_nt: TGTGCCACCAGCAGAGTACAGGGGGCCGAGACCCAGTACTTC

clone_size: .
j_call: TRBJ2-7
d_call: TRBD1
v_call: TRBV5-5
cdr3_aa: CASSFSGQGYEQYF
cdr3_nt: TGTGCCAGCAGCTTTTCAGGACAGGGCTACGAGCAGTACTTC

clone_size: many
j_call: TRBJ1-2
d_call: TRBD1
v_call: TRBV4-1
cdr3_aa: CASSLRRGQGGNYGYTF
cdr3_nt: TGCGCCAGCAGCCTTCGCCGCGGACAGGGTGGAAACTATGGCTACACCTTC

clone_size: many
j_call: TRBJ2-5
d_call: .
v_call: TRBV7-3
cdr3_aa: CASSLLVEETQYF
cdr3_nt: TGTGCCAGCAGCTTACTAGTAGAAGAGACCCAGTACTTC

clone_size: .
j_call: TRBJ1-3
d_call: .
v_call: TRBV4-2
cdr3_aa: CASSQDWEGPSGNTIYF
cdr3_nt: TGTGCCAGCAGCCAAGATTGGGAAGGGCCCTCTGGAAACACCATATATTTT

clone_size: many
j_call: TRBJ2-1
d_call: .
v_call: TRBV20-1
cdr3_aa: CSVATTSSYNEQFF
cdr3_nt: TGCAGTGTTGCCACTACCAGCTCCTACAATGAGCAGTTCTTC

clone_size: .
j_call: TRBJ2-1
d_call: TRBD1
v_call: TRBV7-9
cdr3_aa: CASSRGTGPVNEQFF
cdr3_nt: TGTGCCAGCAGCCGGGGGACAGGGCCGGTCAATGAGCAGTTCTTC

clone_size: few
j_call: TRBJ2-1
d_call: .
v_call: TRBV7-6
cdr3_aa: CASSLDIYNEQFF
cdr3_nt: TGTGCCAGCAGCTTGGACATCTACAATGAGCAGTTCTTC